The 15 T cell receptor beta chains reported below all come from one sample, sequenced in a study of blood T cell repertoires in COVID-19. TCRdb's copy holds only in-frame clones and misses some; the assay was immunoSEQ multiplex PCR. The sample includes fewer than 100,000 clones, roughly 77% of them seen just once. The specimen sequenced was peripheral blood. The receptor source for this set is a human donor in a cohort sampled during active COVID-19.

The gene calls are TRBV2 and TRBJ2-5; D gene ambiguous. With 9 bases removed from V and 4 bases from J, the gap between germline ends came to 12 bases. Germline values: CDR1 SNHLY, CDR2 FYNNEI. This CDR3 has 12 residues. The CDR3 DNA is TGTGCCAGTGCTCAGGTTATAGAGACCCAGTACTTC. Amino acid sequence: CASAQVIETQYF.

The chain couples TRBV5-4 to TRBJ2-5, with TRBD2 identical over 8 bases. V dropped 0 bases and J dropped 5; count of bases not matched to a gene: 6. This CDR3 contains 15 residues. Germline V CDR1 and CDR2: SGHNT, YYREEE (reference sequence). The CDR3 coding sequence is TGTGCCAGCAGCTTGGCTACGACTAGCGTGGAGACCCAGTACTTC. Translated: CASSLATTSVETQYF.

This chain's CDR3 is CASSILTSGTGELFF. CDR3 DNA: TGTGCCAGCAGCATCTTGACTAGCGGGACCGGGGAGCTGTTTTTT. The rearrangement links TRBV5-4 to TRBJ2-2; TRBD2 agrees at 10 bases. CDR1 is SGHNT, CDR2 YYREEE, per germline (reference sequence). The CDR3 spans 15 residues. V dropped 4 bases and J dropped 5; count of bases not matched to a gene: 5.

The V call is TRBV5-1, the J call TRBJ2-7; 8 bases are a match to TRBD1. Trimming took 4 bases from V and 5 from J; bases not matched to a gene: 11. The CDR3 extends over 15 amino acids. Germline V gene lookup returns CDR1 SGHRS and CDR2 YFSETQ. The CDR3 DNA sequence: TGCGCCAGCAGCCTACCGACAGGGGTTTTCGACGAGCAGTACTTC. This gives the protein CASSLPTGVFDEQYF.

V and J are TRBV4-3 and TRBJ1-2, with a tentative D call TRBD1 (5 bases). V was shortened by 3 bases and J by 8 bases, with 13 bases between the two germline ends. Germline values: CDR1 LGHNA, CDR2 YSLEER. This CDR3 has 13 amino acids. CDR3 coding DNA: TGCGCCAGCAGCCATCAGGGTTCTTCGGGCTACACCTTC. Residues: CASSHQGSSGYTF.

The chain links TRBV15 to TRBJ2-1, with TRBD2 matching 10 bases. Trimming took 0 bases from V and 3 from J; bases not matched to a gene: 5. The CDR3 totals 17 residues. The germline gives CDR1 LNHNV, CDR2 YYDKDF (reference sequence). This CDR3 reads CATSRDSASGGYNEQFF. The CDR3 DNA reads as TGTGCCACCAGCAGAGATTCAGCTAGCGGGGGCTACAATGAGCAGTTCTTC.

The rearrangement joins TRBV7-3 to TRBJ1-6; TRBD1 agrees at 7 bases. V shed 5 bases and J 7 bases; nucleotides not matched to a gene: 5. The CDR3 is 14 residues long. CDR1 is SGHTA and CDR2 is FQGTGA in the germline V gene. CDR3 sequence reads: CASSLGTANSPLHF. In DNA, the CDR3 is TGTGCCAGCAGCCTGGGGACAGCCAATTCACCCCTCCACTTT.

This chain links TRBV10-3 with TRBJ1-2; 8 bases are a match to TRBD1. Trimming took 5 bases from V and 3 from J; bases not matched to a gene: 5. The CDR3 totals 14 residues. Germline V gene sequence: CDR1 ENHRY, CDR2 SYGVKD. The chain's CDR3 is CAISPGQEYYGYTF. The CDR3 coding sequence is TGTGCCATCAGTCCGGGACAGGAGTACTATGGCTACACCTTC.

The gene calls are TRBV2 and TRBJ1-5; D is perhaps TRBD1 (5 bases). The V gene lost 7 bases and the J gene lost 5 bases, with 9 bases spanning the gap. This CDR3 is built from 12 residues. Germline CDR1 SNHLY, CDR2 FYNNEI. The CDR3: CASTGDHQPQHF. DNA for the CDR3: TGTGCCAGCACGGGGGACCATCAGCCCCAGCATTTT.

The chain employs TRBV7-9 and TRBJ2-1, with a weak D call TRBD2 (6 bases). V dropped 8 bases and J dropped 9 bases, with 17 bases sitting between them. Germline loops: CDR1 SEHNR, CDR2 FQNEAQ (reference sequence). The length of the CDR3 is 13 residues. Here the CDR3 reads CASYKNSGGEQFF. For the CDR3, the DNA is TGTGCCAGCTACAAGAATAGCGGTGGTGAGCAGTTCTTC.

The CDR3 DNA reads as TGTGCCAGCAGCTCCTTCCGCCTTATTAAGCTTCCGGATACGCAGTATTTT. Its protein product is CASSSFRLIKLPDTQYF. The chain carries TRBV7-2 and TRBJ2-3; the D is unclear. The CDR3 is 17 residues long. Trimming cost V 4 bases and J 6 bases, with 23 bases left between them. Germline V CDR1 and CDR2: SGHTA, FQGNSA. The full variable domain, with the rest looked up from reference TRBV7-2 and TRBJ2-3, is GAGVSQSPSNKVTEKGKDVELRCDPISGHTALYWYRQSLGQGLEFLIYFQGNSAPDKSGLPSDRFSAERTGGSVSTLTIQRTQQEDSAVYLCASSSFRLIKLPDTQYFGPGTRLTVL.

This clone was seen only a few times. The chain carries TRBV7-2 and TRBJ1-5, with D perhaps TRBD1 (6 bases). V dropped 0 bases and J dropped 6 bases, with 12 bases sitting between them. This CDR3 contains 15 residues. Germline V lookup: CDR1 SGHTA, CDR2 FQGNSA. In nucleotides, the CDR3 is TGTGCCAGCAGCTTAGCACAGGGTGGGGGTCAGCCCCAGCATTTT. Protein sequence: CASSLAQGGGQPQHF. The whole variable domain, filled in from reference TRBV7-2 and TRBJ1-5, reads GAGVSQSPSNKVTEKGKDVELRCDPISGHTALYWYRQSLGQGLEFLIYFQGNSAPDKSGLPSDRFSAERTGGSVSTLTIQRTQQEDSAVYLCASSLAQGGGQPQHFGDGTRLSIL.

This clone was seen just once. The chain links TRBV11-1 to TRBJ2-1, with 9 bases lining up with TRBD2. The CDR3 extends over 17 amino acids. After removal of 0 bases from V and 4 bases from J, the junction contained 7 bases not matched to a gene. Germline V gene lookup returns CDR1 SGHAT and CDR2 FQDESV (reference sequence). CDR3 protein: CASSLALSGRGYNEQFF. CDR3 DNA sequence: TGTGCCAGCAGCTTAGCGCTTAGCGGGAGAGGATACAATGAGCAGTTCTTC.

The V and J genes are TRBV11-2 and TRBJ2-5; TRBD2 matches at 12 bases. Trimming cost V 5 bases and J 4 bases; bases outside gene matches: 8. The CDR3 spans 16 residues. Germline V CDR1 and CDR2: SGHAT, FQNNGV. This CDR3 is CASSPTLAGGRETQYF. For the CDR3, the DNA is TGTGCCAGCAGCCCTACACTAGCGGGAGGCCGAGAGACCCAGTACTTC.

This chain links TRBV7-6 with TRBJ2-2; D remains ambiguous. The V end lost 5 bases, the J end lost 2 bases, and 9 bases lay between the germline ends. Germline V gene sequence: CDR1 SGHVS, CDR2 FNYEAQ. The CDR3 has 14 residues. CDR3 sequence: CASSLQPNTGELFF. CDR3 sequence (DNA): TGTGCCAGCAGCCTACAGCCCAACACCGGGGAGCTGTTTTTT.